Sequencing of this T cell receptor (beta chain) was carried out in a study of T-cell reconstitution after alpha-beta-depleted transplantation in children. Unique molecular identifiers were incorporated during preparation of the TCRbeta library. MiXCR, run by TCRdb on the PCR reads, gives a single entry per CDR3 protein. This sample yields approximately 88,000 distinct CDR3 sequences, of which 12% are seen a single time; more than 11% belongs to the top ten. This clonotype came up many times. The ends were cut back, 7 bases at V and 6 bases at J, with 19 bases in the middle. CDR1 and CDR2 from the germline V gene are SQVTM and ANQGSEA. The CDR3 extends over 14 amino acids.

The source material was PBMCs from the stem cell graft donor, sampled from the stem cell graft. This chain connects TRBV29-1 to TRBJ1-5, with TRBD1 as a possible D gene (6 bases). The receptor comes from a human donor who donated a stem cell graft to a child with inherited bone marrow failure. CDR3 sequence reads: CSAFFGGESQPQHF. The CDR3 DNA follows: TGCAGCGCCTTTTTTGGGGGCGAGAGTCAGCCCCAGCATTTT.